This passage covers 10 T cell receptor beta chains from one sample sequenced in a study of cytotoxic CD8 clonotypes in ibrutinib-treated CLL. Produced via immunoSEQ multiplex PCR; TCRdb's table is partial and in-frame only. The data contain more than 150,000 clones, roughly 72% of them singletons. The starting material was PBMCs, obtained after 24 months of ibrutinib treatment. The origin of the receptors is a human donor with chronic lymphocytic leukemia.

This rearrangement joins TRBV4-2 to TRBJ1-2; D is unresolved. Germline V gives CDR1 LGHNA, CDR2 YNFKEQ. This CDR3 has 12 amino acids. Trimming cost V 0 bases and J 7 bases, with 6 bases left between them. CDR3 residues: CASSQDVAGYTF. DNA of the CDR3: TGTGCCAGCAGCCAAGATGTCGCTGGCTACACCTTC.

The chain combines TRBV18 with TRBJ1-5, with TRBD1 as a possible D gene (5 bases). The germline V gene has CDR1 KGHSH and CDR2 LQKENI. This CDR3 comprises 14 residues. V lost 3 bases, J lost 3 bases, and 9 bases lay in between. CDR3 DNA: TGTGCCAGCTCACCGACAGTAAACAATCAGCCCCAGCATTTT. This gives the protein CASSPTVNNQPQHF.

This clone was counted between two and nine times. CDR3 in DNA: TGTGCCAGCAGTTTATCACGGGGGGCAGGGTCAGCGGGAACTAACACTGAAGCTTTCTTT. Translating it yields CASSLSRGAGSAGTNTEAFF. The chain links TRBV27 to TRBJ1-1; tentatively, D is TRBD1 (6 bases). V lost 0 bases to trimming and J lost 2 bases, with 25 bases between them. The CDR3 is made up of 20 amino acids. In germline, CDR1 is MNHEY, CDR2 SMNVEV (reference sequence).

V and J are TRBV6-5 and TRBJ2-7; TRBD2 agrees at 7 bases. The V gene end was trimmed by 6 bases and the J gene end by 3 bases; junction bases not matched to a gene: 8. The CDR3 is made up of 14 amino acids. Germline V lookup: CDR1 MNHEY, CDR2 SVGAGI. CDR3 amino acids: CASSPRDYYYEQYF. In DNA, the CDR3 is TGTGCCAGCAGCCCTAGGGACTATTACTACGAGCAGTACTTC.

J is TRBJ2-5 and V is TRBV6-5; 8 nucleotides line up with TRBD1. Germline-derived CDR1 and CDR2 are MNHEY and SVGAGI. The CDR3 sequence is 14 residues long. V lost 6 bases, J lost 5 bases, and 8 bases stayed unmatched. In nucleotides, the CDR3 is TGTGCCAGCAGCTGGACAGGGCGGGACGAGACCCAGTACTTC. Translation gives CASSWTGRDETQYF.

The rearrangement links TRBV5-1 to TRBJ2-2; D call uncertain. V lost 0 bases and J lost 0, with 12 bases in between. Germline V lookup: CDR1 SGHRS, CDR2 YFSETQ. The CDR3 spans 17 residues. The CDR3 bases are TGCGCCAGCAGCTTGGACGCGGCCACAGCGAACACCGGGGAGCTGTTTTTT. This sequence encodes CASSLDAATANTGELFF.

This clone was seen only a few times. The chain recombines TRBV7-9 with TRBJ2-4, with D maybe TRBD2 (5 bases). The CDR3 is made up of 17 amino acids. The V and J ends lost 0 bases and 1 base respectively, with 13 bases between them. Germline-derived CDR1 and CDR2 are SEHNR and FQNEAQ (reference sequence). This CDR3 is CASSLAVEEGAKNIQYF. Here the CDR3 DNA reads TGTGCCAGCAGCTTAGCTGTGGAGGAAGGGGCCAAAAACATTCAGTACTTC.

The sample holds one count of this clone. J is TRBJ2-5 and V is TRBV29-1; 8 bases match TRBD1. Trimming took 4 bases from V and 4 from J; bases not matched to a gene: 5. This CDR3 spans 13 amino acids. Germline CDR1 and CDR2: SQVTM and ANQGSEA. The CDR3 region is CSVGDRYLETQYF. The CDR3 DNA sequence: TGCAGCGTTGGGGACAGGTATTTAGAGACCCAGTACTTC.

The chain uses TRBV19 and TRBJ2-7; D may be TRBD1 or TRBD2 (5 bases each). The CDR3 runs 15 residues. Germline lookup yields CDR1 LNHDA and CDR2 SQIVND (reference sequence). V lost 3 bases and J 3 bases, leaving 15 bases between the germline ends. In nucleotides, the CDR3 is TGTGCCAGTAGTATCCGGGACGGGTCCCACTACGAGCAGTACTTC. It yields the protein CASSIRDGSHYEQYF. The full variable domain, with the rest looked up from reference TRBV19 and TRBJ2-7, is DGGITQSPKYLFRKEGQNVTLSCEQNLNHDAMYWYRQDPGQGLRLIYYSQIVNDFQKGDIAEGYSVSREKKESFPLTVTSAQKNPTAFYLCASSIRDGSHYEQYFGPGTRLTVT.

This sequence joins TRBV28 and TRBJ2-5, with a tentative D call TRBD2 (5 bases). V was clipped by 7 bases and J by 5 bases, with 14 bases between them. Germline V gene lookup returns CDR1 MDHEN and CDR2 SYDVKM. The CDR3 contains 13 residues. The CDR3 spells CASNPFRGETQYF. DNA for the CDR3: TGTGCCAGCAATCCCTTCCGAGGGGAGACCCAGTACTTC. Using reference TRBV28 and TRBJ2-5 for the parts outside the CDR3, the full variable domain is DVKVTQSSRYLVKRTGEKVFLECVQDMDHENMFWYRQDPGLGLRLIYFSYDVKMKEKGDIPEGYSVSREKKERFSLILESASTNQTSMYLCASNPFRGETQYFGPGTRLLVL.